This TCR beta chain was retrieved from a study of T cell changes during pregnancy in multiple sclerosis. The V gene end was trimmed by 2 bases and the J gene end by 1 base; junction bases not matched to a gene: 5. Germline assignment: CDR1 MNHEY and CDR2 SVGAGI. This CDR3 is 15 amino acids long. Clones were read by immunoSEQ multiplex PCR, and TCRdb kept only the in-frame ones, dropping some. The sample consists of some 49,000 clones, around 93% of them appearing once. Sequencing used CD8+ T cells from peripheral blood mononuclear cells, obtained in the second trimester of pregnancy. The sequence was obtained from a female donor with multiple sclerosis, enrolled in a pregnancy study. The chain carries TRBV6-5 and TRBJ2-7; TRBD1 agrees at 7 bases. The CDR3 sequence: CASSYTGTVSYEQYF. The CDR3 DNA reads as TGTGCCAGCAGTTACACCGGGACAGTATCCTACGAGCAGTACTTC.